This entry lists 15 T cell receptor beta chains sequenced from one sample in a study of cytomegalovirus exposure and HLA in healthy donors. In the PCR, 60 Vbeta and 13 Jbeta primers were used. The data were produced by immunoSEQ multiplex PCR, yet TCRdb's version contains in-frame clones alone and is incomplete. The sample shows some 200,000 clones, roughly 80% of them seen only once. The material sequenced was PBMCs. The receptors originated from a man between 50 and 59 years old in good health and CMV-seronegative.

Note on this clone: One junction end does not reproduce the germline sequence, and a read error may be involved. The V call is TRBV7-9, the J call TRBJ1-1; D gene ambiguous. This CDR3 comprises 13 residues. Germline loops: CDR1 SEHNR, CDR2 FQNEAQ (reference sequence). The CDR3 spells CSSSSARGTEAFF. CDR3 bases: TGTTCCAGCAGCTCAGCCCGAGGCACTGAAGCTTTCTTT.

The chain recombines TRBV5-1 with TRBJ1-5, with unresolved D. V lost 2 bases, J lost 7 bases, and 10 bases lay in between. CDR3 length equals 13 residues. Germline V CDR1 and CDR2: SGHRS, YFSETQ. CDR3 in DNA: TGCGCCAGCAGCTTAGAAGAGGGCCAGCCCCAGCATTTT. Translation gives CASSLEEGQPQHF. The whole variable domain, remainder taken from reference TRBV5-1 and TRBJ1-5, is KAGVTQTPRYLIKTRGQQVTLSCSPISGHRSVSWYQQTPGQGLQFLFEYFSETQRNKGNFPGRFSGRQFSNSRSEMNVSTLELGDSALYLCASSLEEGQPQHFGDGTRLSIL.

This clone was seen a handful of times. The genes are TRBV7-9 and TRBJ1-1; the D is unclear. Germline V gives CDR1 SEHNR, CDR2 FQNEAQ (reference sequence). Trimming removed 7 bases from V and 3 bases from J, with 18 bases in between. CDR3 length equals 15 residues. CDR3 in DNA: TGTGCCAGCACACCCGGGGAGGGCGGGGACACTGAAGCTTTCTTT. Its translation: CASTPGEGGDTEAFF.

The V call is TRBV4-1, the J call TRBJ1-4, with D possibly TRBD1 on 6 matching bases. This CDR3 has 14 residues. CDR1 MGHRA and CDR2 YSYEKL come from the germline V gene. V lost 5 bases and J 3 bases, leaving 10 bases between the germline ends. The CDR3 reads CASSRQESNEKLFF. The CDR3, as DNA: TGCGCCAGCAGCAGACAGGAGTCTAATGAAAAACTGTTTTTT.

The rearrangement joins TRBV5-1 to TRBJ1-1; D not resolved. The V end lost 3 bases, the J end lost 5 bases, and 14 bases lay between the germline ends. Per the germline V gene, CDR1 is SGHRS and CDR2 is YFSETQ. The CDR3 is made up of 14 amino acids. Here the CDR3 reads CASSYLGRRTEAFF. CDR3 DNA sequence: TGCGCCAGCAGCTACCTGGGGAGGCGAACTGAAGCTTTCTTT.

The chain is built from TRBV5-1 and TRBJ2-1, with D tentatively TRBD2 (7 bases). Deletions cut 5 bases from V and 8 bases from J, with 17 bases between. This CDR3 contains 14 residues. Germline V CDR1 and CDR2: SGHRS, YFSETQ. The CDR3: CASREWGGPDEQFF. The CDR3, as DNA: TGCGCCAGCAGGGAGTGGGGGGGGCCCGATGAGCAGTTCTTC.

This clone came up a few times. V gene TRBV10-3 combines with J gene TRBJ2-7; 9 bases map to TRBD1. The V gene end was trimmed by 7 bases and the J gene end by 1 base; junction bases not matched to a gene: 8. The CDR3 sequence is 15 residues long. CDR1 is ENHRY, CDR2 SYGVKD, per germline. The chain's CDR3 is CAIKAGTGISYEQYF. CDR3 sequence (DNA): TGTGCCATCAAGGCGGGGACAGGGATTTCCTACGAGCAGTACTTC.

The chain has TRBV5-1 and TRBJ1-5; no clear D. The V and J ends lost 3 bases and 7 bases respectively, with 14 bases between them. Per the germline V gene, CDR1 is SGHRS and CDR2 is YFSETQ. CDR3 length: 14 amino acids. The DNA of the CDR3 is TGCGCCAGCAGCTCCGGAGGTCCGGGACAGCCCCAGCATTTT. Amino acid sequence: CASSSGGPGQPQHF.

This clone was detected only once. The J gene is TRBJ2-1, the V gene TRBV19; 8 nucleotides match TRBD2. V shed 9 bases, J shed 3 bases, and the junction held 7 bases outside the gene matches. The CDR3 contains 14 residues. Germline V gene lookup returns CDR1 LNHDA and CDR2 SQIVND (reference sequence). The CDR3 DNA is TGTGCCAGCGCGACTAGCGCCTACTACAATGAGCAGTTCTTC. Translation: CASATSAYYNEQFF.

The rearrangement links TRBV5-1 to TRBJ2-5; 7 positions match TRBD1. The V gene's germline CDR1 is SGHRS and CDR2 YFSETQ. The CDR3 has 15 amino acids. J gave up 4 bases and V 4 bases, and 10 bases lay outside the gene matches. The CDR3: CASSRQGRAPETQYF. The CDR3 DNA is TGCGCCAGCAGCCGACAGGGAAGAGCTCCAGAGACCCAGTACTTC.

This chain joins TRBV5-4 and TRBJ2-3; a possible D gene is TRBD2 (5 bases). Germline V CDR1 and CDR2: SGHNT, YYREEE (reference sequence). With 1 base removed from V and 2 bases from J, the gap between germline ends came to 11 bases. The CDR3 is 15 amino acids. The CDR3 spells CASSLQRRDTDTQYF. In DNA form, the CDR3 reads TGTGCCAGCAGCTTGCAGCGGAGAGACACAGATACGCAGTATTTT.

This chain connects TRBV7-9 to TRBJ1-2; D might be TRBD1 (6 bases). There are 12 residues in the CDR3. Trimming removed 0 bases at V and 7 bases at J, with 6 bases between. The germline V gene encodes CDR1 SEHNR and CDR2 FQNEAQ (reference sequence). The CDR3, as DNA: TGTGCCAGCAGCTTAGCGGGGGCTGGCTACACCTTC. It translates to CASSLAGAGYTF. The whole variable domain, remainder taken from reference TRBV7-9 and TRBJ1-2, is DTGVSQNPRHKITKRGQNVTFRCDPISEHNRLYWYRQTLGQGPEFLTYFQNEAQLEKSRLLSDRFSAERPKGSFSTLEIQRTEQGDSAMYLCASSLAGAGYTFGSGTRLTVV.

The rearrangement links TRBV6-5 to TRBJ2-1; TRBD1 might be the D (5 bases). Looked up from germline, CDR1 is MNHEY and CDR2 is SVGAGI. V dropped 4 bases and J dropped 5 bases, with 15 bases sitting between them. This CDR3 is built from 15 residues. The CDR3 sequence is CASSSTAMVHNEQFF. The CDR3 nucleotides are TGTGCCAGCAGTTCGACAGCTATGGTCCACAATGAGCAGTTCTTC.

The V call is TRBV4-3, the J call TRBJ2-2; TRBD2 agrees at 10 bases. V trimming: 1 base; J trimming: 9 bases; junction bases outside the gene matches: 8. The CDR3 totals 16 residues. Germline V CDR1 and CDR2: LGHNA, YSLEER. The CDR3 coding sequence is TGCGCCAGCAGCCAAGTACTAGCGGGGCTTTCTAGGGAGCTGTTTTTT. Its protein is CASSQVLAGLSRELFF.

The chain couples TRBV5-6 to TRBJ1-3; D remains ambiguous. CDR1 and CDR2 (germline): SGHDT, YYEEEE. The CDR3 runs to 15 residues. The germline V and J ends were trimmed by 3 bases and 0 bases, with 10 bases remaining between them. CDR3 protein: CASSWLPNSGNTIYF. The CDR3 DNA is TGTGCCAGCAGCTGGCTCCCCAACTCTGGAAACACCATATATTTT.